The next 5 T cell receptor beta chains were all read from a single sample in a study of beta chain features in type 1 diabetes. Sequencing targeted expressed TCRB transcripts, as all isolated RNA had been reverse transcribed. The repertoire was sequenced with immunoSEQ multiplex PCR; TCRdb's copy has only in-frame clones and lacks some. The table includes around 400,000 clones, around an eighth detected once. Sequenced input: naive CD4+ T cells from blood. The origin of the receptors is a man aged 18 to 30 in good health.

Only a few counts were recorded for this clone. The chain uses TRBV30 and TRBJ1-2, with D possibly matching TRBD1 (6 bases). The CDR3 sequence is 16 residues long. V lost 0 bases and J 6 bases, leaving 20 bases between the germline ends. Germline lookup yields CDR1 GTSNPN and CDR2 SVGIG (reference sequence). CDR3 in DNA: TGTGCCTGGAGTGTACGGGGGGGCGCATTTAGAGATGGCTACACCTTC. It encodes CAWSVRGGAFRDGYTF.

This clone has just a few counts. The J gene is TRBJ1-1, the V gene TRBV7-2, with 7 bases lining up with TRBD1. The CDR3 totals 13 residues. CDR1 and CDR2 (germline): SGHTA, FQGNSA. V gave up 7 bases and J gave up 2 bases; unmatched junction bases: 4. The CDR3 nucleotides are TGTGCCAGCAAACGGACAGGTAACACTGAAGCTTTCTTT. It encodes CASKRTGNTEAFF.

The sample holds a few counts of this clone. The chain uses TRBV27 and TRBJ2-3; 8 bases are shared with TRBD2. The CDR3 totals 15 residues. Germline CDR1 is MNHEY and CDR2 is SMNVEV (reference sequence). CDR3 DNA: TGTACCCTAGCGGGCCACGCAGGGCGCGCAGATACGCAGTATTTT. Its translation is CTLAGHAGRADTQYF.

The chain joins TRBV9 to TRBJ2-1; tentative D call: TRBD1 (6 bases). The CDR3 has 15 amino acids. Trimming shortened V by 1 base and J by 5 bases, and 13 bases separated the two germline ends. Germline-derived CDR1 and CDR2 are SGDLS and YYNGEE. The CDR3 sequence: CASSVMTGSDNEQFF. CDR3 coding DNA: TGTGCCAGCAGCGTAATGACAGGTTCGGACAATGAGCAGTTCTTC.

This clone was counted between two and nine times. V gene TRBV10-3 combines with J gene TRBJ1-1; 9 bases line up with TRBD1. The ends lost 3 bases at V and 1 base at J; junction bases unmatched: 6. Germline V gene sequence: CDR1 ENHRY, CDR2 SYGVKD. The CDR3 has 16 residues. CDR3 residues: CAISEVQGARNTEAFF. DNA of the CDR3: TGTGCCATCAGTGAAGTACAGGGGGCGCGGAACACTGAAGCTTTCTTT.